The rows below give T cell receptor beta chains drawn from one sample of a study of shared clonotypes between healthy human individuals. Profiling relied on immunoSEQ multiplex PCR, and the TCRdb table lists in-frame clones only, not all of them. The sample includes under 1,900,000 clones, approximately 98.5% of them seen just once. Sample: naive CD4+ T cells sorted from blood. The source of these receptors is a man aged 25 to 40 in good health. Each CDR3 is given with its conserved first and last residue. Each record gives: clone size, J gene, V gene, D gene, CDR3 protein, CDR3 DNA. D genes are given only for firm matches. The listing skips clone size in some rows; elsewhere it reads once, few, many or a size class.

. TRBJ2-1 TRBV5-4 TRBD1 CASSLKQGGLNEQFF TGTGCCAGCAGTCTTAAACAGGGGGGTCTCAATGAGCAGTTCTTC
. TRBJ2-5 TRBV6-5 TRBD1 CASSNRDRGAETQYF TGTGCCAGCAGTAACCGGGACAGGGGCGCAGAGACCCAGTACTTC
. TRBJ1-5 TRBV19 TRBD1 CATKETGFQPQHF TGTGCCACTAAAGAGACAGGGTTCCAGCCCCAGCATTTT
. TRBJ2-7 TRBV7-9 TRBD1 CASSSPGGFHEQYF TGTGCCAGCAGCTCCCCAGGGGGCTTCCACGAGCAGTACTTC
. TRBJ2-7 TRBV7-9 . CASSDRTEGQYEQYF TGTGCCAGCAGCGACAGGACGGAGGGCCAGTACGAGCAGTACTTC
. TRBJ2-3 TRBV5-1 TRBD2 CASSFLPGLAGTALQGATDTQYF TGCGCCAGCAGCTTTCTTCCGGGACTAGCGGGGACTGCCCTACAGGGAGCCACAGATACGCAGTATTTT
. TRBJ2-2 TRBV18 . CASSPKGRGNTGELFF TGTGCCAGCTCACCCAAGGGGAGAGGCAACACCGGGGAGCTGTTTTTT
once TRBJ2-1 TRBV5-5 . CASSFDGTRPYNEQFF TGTGCCAGCAGCTTTGACGGGACCCGGCCATACAATGAGCAGTTCTTC
. TRBJ1-5 TRBV18 . CASSPFFATEDQPQHF TGTGCCAGCTCACCATTTTTTGCTACAGAGGATCAGCCCCAGCATTTT
. TRBJ2-1 TRBV5-4 TRBD2 CASSPGSAGVISEQFF TGTGCCAGCAGCCCAGGGTCAGCGGGAGTCATTAGTGAGCAGTTCTTC
. TRBJ2-2 TRBV6-5 TRBD1 CASRTGTGGGGELFF TGTGCCAGCAGAACAGGGACAGGGGGAGGCGGGGAGCTGTTTTTT
. TRBJ2-2 TRBV27 TRBD2 CASSLLTSGSRAGELFF TGTGCCAGCAGTTTATTGACTAGCGGGAGTCGGGCCGGGGAGCTGTTTTTT
. TRBJ1-1 TRBV7-9 . CASIPTAENTEAFF TGTGCCAGCATCCCTACGGCCGAGAACACTGAAGCTTTCTTT
. TRBJ2-1 TRBV5-4 . CASSLAKAPAYNEQFF TGTGCCAGCAGCTTGGCCAAGGCCCCAGCCTACAATGAGCAGTTCTTC
. TRBJ2-7 TRBV11-2 . CASTGGRYGEQYF TGTGCCAGCACCGGCGGTAGGTACGGCGAGCAGTACTTC
. TRBJ2-5 TRBV11-2 . CASSATVLQETQYF TGTGCCAGCAGCGCGACGGTCCTCCAAGAGACCCAGTACTTC
. TRBJ2-1 TRBV10-1 . CASKPGLLSYNEQFF TGCGCCAGCAAACCGGGACTCCTCTCCTACAATGAGCAGTTCTTC
. TRBJ2-5 TRBV5-6 TRBD1 CASSYLQDRVRETQYF TGTGCCAGCAGCTACTTACAGGACAGGGTTCGAGAGACCCAGTACTTC
. TRBJ2-5 TRBV4-3 TRBD1 CASSIAGTGVETQYF TGCGCCAGCAGTATAGCCGGGACAGGGGTCGAGACCCAGTACTTC
. TRBJ1-1 TRBV7-3 . CASSAVRLSEAFF TGTGCCAGCAGCGCCGTACGTCTCTCTGAAGCTTTCTTT
. TRBJ2-1 TRBV11-2 TRBD2 CASSYTSGTLDEQFF TGTGCCAGCAGCTATACTAGCGGGACCTTAGATGAGCAGTTCTTC
. TRBJ2-5 TRBV5-3 TRBD2 CARSYTSGSSYSETQYF TGTGCCAGAAGCTACACTAGCGGGAGCAGCTACTCCGAGACCCAGTACTTC
. TRBJ2-3 TRBV6-1 TRBD2 CASMASGRTDTQYF TGTGCCAGCATGGCTAGCGGTCGCACAGATACGCAGTATTTT
. TRBJ2-7 TRBV2 TRBD1 CASSEGDRARLTEQYF TGTGCCAGCAGTGAGGGGGACAGGGCAAGGTTAACCGAGCAGTACTTC
. TRBJ2-1 TRBV10-1 . CASSEIAGNEQFF TGCGCCAGCAGTGAGATTGCGGGGAATGAGCAGTTCTTC
. TRBJ2-7 TRBV29-1 . CSVGASSEQYF TGCAGCGTGGGGGCAAGTAGCGAGCAGTACTTC
. TRBJ1-2 TRBV9 . CASSVEVGYGYTF TGTGCCAGCAGCGTAGAGGTGGGCTATGGCTACACCTTC
. TRBJ2-7 TRBV7-3 TRBD1 CASSLVTGNRYEQYF TGTGCCAGCAGCTTGGTGACAGGGAACCGCTACGAGCAGTACTTC
. TRBJ2-3 TRBV29-1 TRBD1 CSVTGTGGPIIVADTQYF TGCAGCGTGACCGGGACAGGGGGACCTATTATAGTTGCGGATACGCAGTATTTT